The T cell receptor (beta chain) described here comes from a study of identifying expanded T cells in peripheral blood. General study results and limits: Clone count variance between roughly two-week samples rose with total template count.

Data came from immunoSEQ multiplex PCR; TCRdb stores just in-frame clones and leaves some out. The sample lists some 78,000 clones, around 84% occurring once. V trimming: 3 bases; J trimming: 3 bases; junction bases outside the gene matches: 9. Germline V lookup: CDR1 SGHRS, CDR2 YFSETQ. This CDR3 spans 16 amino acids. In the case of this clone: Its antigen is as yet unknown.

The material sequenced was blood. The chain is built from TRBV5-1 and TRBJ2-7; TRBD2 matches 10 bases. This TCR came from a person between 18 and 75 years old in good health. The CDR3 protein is CASSSNPSGSSYEQYF. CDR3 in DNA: TGCGCCAGCAGCTCCAATCCTAGCGGGAGTAGCTACGAGCAGTACTTC.